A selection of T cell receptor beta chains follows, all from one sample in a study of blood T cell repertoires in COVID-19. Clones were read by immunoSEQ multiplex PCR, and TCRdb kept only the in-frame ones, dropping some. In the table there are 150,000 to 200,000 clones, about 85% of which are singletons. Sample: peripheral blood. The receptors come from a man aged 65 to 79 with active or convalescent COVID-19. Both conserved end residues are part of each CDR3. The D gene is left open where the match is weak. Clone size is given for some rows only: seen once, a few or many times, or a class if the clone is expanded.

cdr3_nt: TGTGCCAGCAGCATTACAGGGAGCGGCTACACCTTC; cdr3_aa: CASSITGSGYTF; d_call: -; v_call: TRBV12-3/TRBV12-4; clone_size: -; j_call: TRBJ1-2
cdr3_nt: TGTGCCAGCAGCCCCGACAGGGGGCTGCTTGTGGAGACCCAGTACTTC; cdr3_aa: CASSPDRGLLVETQYF; d_call: TRBD1; v_call: TRBV3-1/TRBV3-2; clone_size: -; j_call: TRBJ2-5
cdr3_nt: TGTGCCAGCAGCCAAGGCCAGGTTTCTGAAGCTTTCTTT; cdr3_aa: CASSQGQVSEAFF; d_call: -; v_call: TRBV4-2; clone_size: -; j_call: TRBJ1-1
cdr3_nt: TGTGCCAGCAGCCAAGTACCGGGACAGGGCGGTGGCTACACCTTC; cdr3_aa: CASSQVPGQGGGYTF; d_call: TRBD1; v_call: TRBV3-1/TRBV3-2; clone_size: -; j_call: TRBJ1-2
cdr3_nt: TGTGCCATCACGGTCGTAGCGAACACCGGGGAGCTGTTTTTT; cdr3_aa: CAITVVANTGELFF; d_call: -; v_call: TRBV10-3; clone_size: few; j_call: TRBJ2-2
cdr3_nt: TGTGCCTGGATCTCCACAGGGGAAGGTTACGGTTCACCCCTCCACTTT; cdr3_aa: CAWISTGEGYGSPLHF; d_call: TRBD1; v_call: TRBV30; clone_size: -; j_call: TRBJ1-6
cdr3_nt: TGTGCCAGCAGCTTAAGACAGGGGAGAAGGGAGACCCAGTACTTC; cdr3_aa: CASSLRQGRRETQYF; d_call: TRBD1; v_call: TRBV7-9; clone_size: -; j_call: TRBJ2-5
cdr3_nt: TGTGCCAGCAGCTTAGGAAGTTACGGGGGGAACACTGAAGCTTTCTTT; cdr3_aa: CASSLGSYGGNTEAFF; d_call: -; v_call: TRBV7-2; clone_size: -; j_call: TRBJ1-1
cdr3_nt: TGTGCCAGCAGTTTGACAGGGTGGACTGAAGCTTTCTTT; cdr3_aa: CASSLTGWTEAFF; d_call: TRBD1; v_call: TRBV28; clone_size: -; j_call: TRBJ1-1
cdr3_nt: TGCGCCAGCAGCTCCGGACAGGGGGCCGGTTCCTACGAGCAGTACTTC; cdr3_aa: CASSSGQGAGSYEQYF; d_call: TRBD1; v_call: TRBV5-1; clone_size: -; j_call: TRBJ2-7
cdr3_nt: TGTGCCAGCCACCGGGGACTAGCACTTCCCTACGAGCAGTACTTC; cdr3_aa: CASHRGLALPYEQYF; d_call: TRBD2; v_call: TRBV18; clone_size: -; j_call: TRBJ2-7
cdr3_nt: TGTGCCAGTAGTAGGCGGGGTGGGTCTAGGCGGAATGAGCAGTTCTTC; cdr3_aa: CASSRRGGSRRNEQFF; d_call: -; v_call: TRBV19; clone_size: -; j_call: TRBJ2-1
cdr3_nt: TGTGCCTGGAGCCCCCCACTAGAGGTCCTAGAGACCCAGTACTTC; cdr3_aa: CAWSPPLEVLETQYF; d_call: -; v_call: TRBV30; clone_size: -; j_call: TRBJ2-5
cdr3_nt: TGCGCCAGCGGACAGGGGGTTCAGAACACTGAAGCTTTCTTT; cdr3_aa: CASGQGVQNTEAFF; d_call: TRBD1; v_call: TRBV10-2; clone_size: -; j_call: TRBJ1-1
cdr3_nt: TGTGCCAGCAGCCAAGTCCGCCCTCTGACCGGGACTAGCGGGAGGGAGGAGACCCAGTACTTC; cdr3_aa: CASSQVRPLTGTSGREETQYF; d_call: TRBD2; v_call: TRBV3-1/TRBV3-2; clone_size: -; j_call: TRBJ2-5
cdr3_nt: TGTGCCAGCAGCCACCAGGGGCGCAATTCACCCCTCCACTTT; cdr3_aa: CASSHQGRNSPLHF; d_call: -; v_call: TRBV7-8; clone_size: -; j_call: TRBJ1-6
cdr3_nt: TGTGCCAGCAGCTTGGATACAGGGGGAGGCTACACCTTC; cdr3_aa: CASSLDTGGGYTF; d_call: TRBD1; v_call: TRBV5-5; clone_size: -; j_call: TRBJ1-2
cdr3_nt: TGTGCCAGCATGGGGGGGTTCTATGGCTACACCTTC; cdr3_aa: CASMGGFYGYTF; d_call: -; v_call: TRBV28; clone_size: -; j_call: TRBJ1-2
cdr3_nt: TGTGCCAGCAACTACGGCGGTCCTAATGAAAAACTGTTTTTT; cdr3_aa: CASNYGGPNEKLFF; d_call: -; v_call: TRBV9; clone_size: -; j_call: TRBJ1-4
cdr3_nt: TGTGCCACCCTCCCGGGACTAGCGTTAAACACCGGGGAGCTGTTTTTT; cdr3_aa: CATLPGLALNTGELFF; d_call: TRBD2; v_call: TRBV6-6; clone_size: -; j_call: TRBJ2-2
cdr3_nt: TGTGCCAGCAGCTTAGCGCAGGGTAATCAGCCCCAGCATTTT; cdr3_aa: CASSLAQGNQPQHF; d_call: -; v_call: TRBV7-2; clone_size: -; j_call: TRBJ1-5
cdr3_nt: TGTGCCAGCAGGACAGGGGGTGAAACCGGGGAGCTGTTTTTT; cdr3_aa: CASRTGGETGELFF; d_call: TRBD1; v_call: TRBV27; clone_size: -; j_call: TRBJ2-2
cdr3_nt: TGTGCCAGCTCACCACCGGGGGGGAACGGAAACACCATATATTTT; cdr3_aa: CASSPPGGNGNTIYF; d_call: -; v_call: TRBV18; clone_size: -; j_call: TRBJ1-3
cdr3_nt: TGTGCCACCAACTCGGGGGAAGTCAATGAGCAGTTCTTC; cdr3_aa: CATNSGEVNEQFF; d_call: -; v_call: TRBV10-3; clone_size: -; j_call: TRBJ2-1
cdr3_nt: TGTGCCAGCAGCGTAGAAAGTAGCGCCTACAATGAGCAGTTCTTC; cdr3_aa: CASSVESSAYNEQFF; d_call: -; v_call: TRBV9; clone_size: -; j_call: TRBJ2-1
cdr3_nt: TGCGCCAGCAGCTTCACGGGGGGAGACGGCTACACCTTC; cdr3_aa: CASSFTGGDGYTF; d_call: -; v_call: TRBV5-1; clone_size: -; j_call: TRBJ1-2
cdr3_nt: TGCAGCGTGCGGGAAACCTACGAGCAGTACTTC; cdr3_aa: CSVRETYEQYF; d_call: -; v_call: TRBV29-1; clone_size: -; j_call: TRBJ2-7
cdr3_nt: TGTGCCTGGGACAAGGGCCGGGGTTATGGCTACACCTTC; cdr3_aa: CAWDKGRGYGYTF; d_call: -; v_call: TRBV30; clone_size: -; j_call: TRBJ1-2
cdr3_nt: TGTGCCAGCTACCCGGGACAGGGGGCCTACAATGAGCAGTTCTTC; cdr3_aa: CASYPGQGAYNEQFF; d_call: TRBD1; v_call: TRBV18; clone_size: -; j_call: TRBJ2-1
cdr3_nt: TGTGCCAGCAGCCAAGTGGAGGACGAGCAGTACTTC; cdr3_aa: CASSQVEDEQYF; d_call: -; v_call: TRBV3-1/TRBV3-2; clone_size: -; j_call: TRBJ2-7
cdr3_nt: TGTGCCAGTAGTATTGGGACAGGGGGCAGCTTCTACGAGCAGTACTTC; cdr3_aa: CASSIGTGGSFYEQYF; d_call: TRBD1; v_call: TRBV19; clone_size: once; j_call: TRBJ2-7
cdr3_nt: TGCGCCAGCAGCTTGGGGGCAGGGCTCTACGAGCAGTACTTC; cdr3_aa: CASSLGAGLYEQYF; d_call: -; v_call: TRBV5-1; clone_size: -; j_call: TRBJ2-7
cdr3_nt: TGTGCCAGCTCGTCGTCCCCTAGCGGACCAACCTACGAGCAGTACTTC; cdr3_aa: CASSSSPSGPTYEQYF; d_call: TRBD2; v_call: TRBV27; clone_size: many; j_call: TRBJ2-7
cdr3_nt: TGTGCCAGCAGCTCTGGGCGGGCCACTGAAGCTTTCTTT; cdr3_aa: CASSSGRATEAFF; d_call: -; v_call: TRBV11-3; clone_size: -; j_call: TRBJ1-1
cdr3_nt: TGTGCCAGCAGCGTCCGGGAGGGGGCCCGCACAGATACGCAGTATTTT; cdr3_aa: CASSVREGARTDTQYF; d_call: -; v_call: TRBV9; clone_size: -; j_call: TRBJ2-3
cdr3_nt: TGTGCCAGCAGTTCTTGGGGGGGGCTGGATTCACCCCTCCACTTT; cdr3_aa: CASSSWGGLDSPLHF; d_call: -; v_call: TRBV28; clone_size: -; j_call: TRBJ1-6
cdr3_nt: TGTGCCAGCAGCCCCCTCGGTGGAGGGACTGGAAACACCATATATTTT; cdr3_aa: CASSPLGGGTGNTIYF; d_call: -; v_call: TRBV7-2; clone_size: -; j_call: TRBJ1-3
cdr3_nt: TGTGCCACCAGCAGAGAGGGCACCGTTAGCAATCAGCCCCAGCATTTT; cdr3_aa: CATSREGTVSNQPQHF; d_call: -; v_call: TRBV15; clone_size: -; j_call: TRBJ1-5
cdr3_nt: TGTGCCAGCAGCAGAGGGACAAGCCGCAATCAGCCCCAGCATTTT; cdr3_aa: CASSRGTSRNQPQHF; d_call: -; v_call: TRBV11-2; clone_size: -; j_call: TRBJ1-5
cdr3_nt: TGTGCCAGCAGGACGATCCTTAGACAGGGACTGGGCGAGCAGTACTTC; cdr3_aa: CASRTILRQGLGEQYF; d_call: -; v_call: TRBV28; clone_size: -; j_call: TRBJ2-7
cdr3_nt: TGTGCCAGCAGCTACAGGAAAGCCACTGAAGCTTTCTTT; cdr3_aa: CASSYRKATEAFF; d_call: -; v_call: TRBV11-2; clone_size: -; j_call: TRBJ1-1
cdr3_nt: TGTGCCAGCAGCCTTCACTTCAGCAATCAGCCCCAGCATTTT; cdr3_aa: CASSLHFSNQPQHF; d_call: -; v_call: TRBV28; clone_size: -; j_call: TRBJ1-5
cdr3_nt: TGCGCCAGCTTACCGGGACAGGGGGCTTACGAGCAGTACTTC; cdr3_aa: CASLPGQGAYEQYF; d_call: TRBD1; v_call: TRBV10-2; clone_size: -; j_call: TRBJ2-7
cdr3_nt: TGTGCCAGCAGCGTAGAATCGACAGGAGGCTTTGGAAACACCATATATTTT; cdr3_aa: CASSVESTGGFGNTIYF; d_call: -; v_call: TRBV9; clone_size: -; j_call: TRBJ1-3
cdr3_nt: TGTGCCAGCAGTTACTCACAGGGTGGCGCCTACGAGCAGTACTTC; cdr3_aa: CASSYSQGGAYEQYF; d_call: -; v_call: TRBV6-5; clone_size: -; j_call: TRBJ2-7
cdr3_nt: TGTGCCAGCAGCTTGGTCCCTAGCGGGGGTCACTACGAGCAGTACTTC; cdr3_aa: CASSLVPSGGHYEQYF; d_call: TRBD2; v_call: TRBV5-4; clone_size: -; j_call: TRBJ2-7